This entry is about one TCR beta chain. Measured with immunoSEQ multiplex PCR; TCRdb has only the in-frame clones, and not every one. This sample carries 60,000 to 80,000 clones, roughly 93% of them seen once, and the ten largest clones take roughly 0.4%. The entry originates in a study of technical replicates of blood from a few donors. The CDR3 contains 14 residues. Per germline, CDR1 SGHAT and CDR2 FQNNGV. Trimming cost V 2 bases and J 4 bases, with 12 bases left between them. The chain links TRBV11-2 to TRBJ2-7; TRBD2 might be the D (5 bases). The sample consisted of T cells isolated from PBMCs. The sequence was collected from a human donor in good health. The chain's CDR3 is CASSLRLARYEQYF. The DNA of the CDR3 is TGTGCCAGCAGCTTAAGGCTAGCCAGATACGAGCAGTACTTC. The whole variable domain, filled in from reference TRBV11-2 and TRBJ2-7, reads EAGVAQSPRYKIIEKRQSVAFWCNPISGHATLYWYQQILGQGPKLLIQFQNNGVVDDSQLPKDRFSAERLKGVDSTLKIQPAKLEDSAVYLCASSLRLARYEQYFGPGTRLTVT.